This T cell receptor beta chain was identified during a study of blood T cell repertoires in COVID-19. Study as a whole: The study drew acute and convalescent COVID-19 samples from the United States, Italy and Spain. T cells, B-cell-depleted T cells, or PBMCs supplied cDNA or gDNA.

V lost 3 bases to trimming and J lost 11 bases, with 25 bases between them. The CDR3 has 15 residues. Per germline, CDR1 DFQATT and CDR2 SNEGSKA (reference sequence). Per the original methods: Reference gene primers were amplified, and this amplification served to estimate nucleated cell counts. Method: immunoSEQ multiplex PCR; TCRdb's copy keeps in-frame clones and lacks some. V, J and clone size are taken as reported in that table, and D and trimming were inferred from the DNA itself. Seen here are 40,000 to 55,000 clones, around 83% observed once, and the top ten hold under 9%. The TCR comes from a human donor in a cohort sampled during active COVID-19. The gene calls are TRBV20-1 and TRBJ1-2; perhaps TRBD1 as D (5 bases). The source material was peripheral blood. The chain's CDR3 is CSASNRLRAMDGYTF. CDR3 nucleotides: TGCAGTGCTAGTAACCGGCTCAGGGCCATGGACGGGTACACCTTC.